The TCR beta chain under discussion was sequenced for a study of lymphopenia after photon versus proton radiotherapy. To note about this clone: Its antigen is as yet unknown.

Sequencing used immunoSEQ multiplex PCR; TCRdb keeps in-frame clones, though not all of them. The profile shows 150,000 to 200,000 clones, 75% to 90% of them singletons. Trimming cost V 6 bases and J 2 bases, with 10 bases left between them. The CDR3 sequence is 13 residues long. The V gene's germline CDR1 is SGHDN and CDR2 FVKESK. Study-wide results and limits: Proton therapy kept repertoires fairly stable, unlike photons, which gained effector/memory cells. Survival link was tested only in deceased patients; proton benefit remains a possibility. Oligoclonal CD8+ Temra expansion after nadir drove photon patients' diversity drop.

V gene TRBV14 combines with J gene TRBJ1-1; D might be TRBD1 (5 bases). The sample here was peripheral blood, taken from a patient treated with photon-based radiotherapy. The TCR comes from a man in his fifties or sixties with gastric cancer. DNA of the CDR3: TGTGCCAGCAGAGGGGTTACTAACACTGAAGCTTTCTTT. Protein sequence: CASRGVTNTEAFF.